The present T cell receptor (beta chain) was sequenced within a study of cytomegalovirus exposure and HLA in healthy donors. Background on the study: Among roughly 180 million T cells, an earlier analysis found 90 million to 130 million unique TCR beta sequences. Overall study results and limits: Accurate prediction of most subjects' HLA-A and HLA-B alleles from TCR beta sequences was reported. V- and J-gene trimming of TCR beta was linked (in a later analysis) to a missense DCLRE1C variant. Sequence variants that were highly shared formed a cluster that was likely a sequencing artifact.

A multiplex PCR was run with 60 Vbeta primers and 13 Jbeta primers. Assay used: immunoSEQ multiplex PCR; TCRdb lists only in-frame clones, some missing. This repertoire shows about 140,000 clones, roughly 80% found once; its top ten account for just over 5%. A note on this clone: Its antigen is undetermined.

The TCR originated in a male donor in good health and CMV-seronegative. Sequencing used PBMCs.

CDR3 in DNA: TGTGCCAGCAGCTTAGAGTTAATGGGACAGCTCAACTATGGCTACACCTTC. The encoded protein is CASSLELMGQLNYGYTF. The V call is TRBV7-9, the J call TRBJ1-2; 7 nucleotides match TRBD1. Germline values: CDR1 SEHNR, CDR2 FQNEAQ (reference sequence). This CDR3 contains 17 residues. V was pared by 1 base and J by 2 bases, with 10 bases of the junction left unmatched.